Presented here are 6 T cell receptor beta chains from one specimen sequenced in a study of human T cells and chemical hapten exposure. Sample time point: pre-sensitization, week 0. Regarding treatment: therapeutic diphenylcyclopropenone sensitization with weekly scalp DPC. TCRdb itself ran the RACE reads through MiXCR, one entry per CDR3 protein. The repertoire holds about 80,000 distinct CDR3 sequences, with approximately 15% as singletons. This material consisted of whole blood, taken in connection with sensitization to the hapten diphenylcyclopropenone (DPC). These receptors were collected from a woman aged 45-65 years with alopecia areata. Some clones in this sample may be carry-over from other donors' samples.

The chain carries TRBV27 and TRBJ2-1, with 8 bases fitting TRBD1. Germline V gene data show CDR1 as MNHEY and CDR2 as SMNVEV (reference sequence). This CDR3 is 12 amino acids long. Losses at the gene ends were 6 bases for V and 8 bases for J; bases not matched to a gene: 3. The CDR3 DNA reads TGTGCCAGCAGCACGACAGGGGATGAGCAGTTCTTC. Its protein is CASSTTGDEQFF.

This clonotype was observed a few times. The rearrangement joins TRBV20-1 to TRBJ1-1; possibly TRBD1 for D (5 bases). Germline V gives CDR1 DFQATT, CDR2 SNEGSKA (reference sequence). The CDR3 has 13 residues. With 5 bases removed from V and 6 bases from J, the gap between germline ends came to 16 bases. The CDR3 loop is CSALGPILPEAFF. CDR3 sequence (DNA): TGCAGTGCTCTGGGACCTATTTTGCCTGAAGCTTTCTTT.

Here the CDR3 DNA reads TGTGCCAGCAGTTACCTTGGGACGGGTGAAGCTTTCTTT. Translated: CASSYLGTGEAFF. V is TRBV6-5 and J is TRBJ1-1; maybe TRBD1 (5 bases). This CDR3 contains 13 residues. The V gene lost 2 bases and the J gene lost 7 bases, with 11 bases spanning the gap. CDR1 and CDR2 (germline): MNHEY, SVGAGI.

The CDR3, as DNA: TGTGCCAGCAGAGGCGCCGGCACTGAAGCTTTCTTT. This sequence encodes CASRGAGTEAFF. The V gene is TRBV11-3, the J gene TRBJ1-1; D is uncertain. The CDR3 sequence is 12 residues long. V gave up 6 bases and J gave up 4 bases, with 9 bases separating them. Looked up from germline, CDR1 is SGHNT and CDR2 is YENEEA.

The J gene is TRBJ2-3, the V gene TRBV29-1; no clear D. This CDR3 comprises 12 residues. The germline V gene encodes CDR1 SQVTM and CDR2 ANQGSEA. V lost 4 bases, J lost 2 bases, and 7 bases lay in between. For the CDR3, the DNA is TGCAGCGTTGGCCAGACCACAGATACGCAGTATTTT. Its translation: CSVGQTTDTQYF.

The CDR3 DNA is TGCGCCAGTACGACAAGGAATAAGTATTTT. Residues: CASTTRNKYF. The V gene is TRBV10-1, the J gene TRBJ2-3; D is uncertain. The V and J ends lost 9 bases and 13 bases respectively, with 14 bases between them. Per the germline V gene, CDR1 is WNHNN and CDR2 is SYGVQD (reference sequence). CDR3 length equals 10 residues.